The clone carrying this TCR beta chain was seen many times. The antigen remains undetermined. Relative to the germline gene, one junction end is altered; a read error may explain this. This entry belongs to a study of metastatic and nonmetastatic thyroid tumors. Overall study: Across blood and tumor or nodule tissue, repertoires from malignant and benign thyroid patients were compared with one another.

As originally analysed: To classify distant metastasis in papillary thyroid cancer, a model was built from CDR3 differences across clinicopathological groups. Via MiXCR, TCRdb re-called the PCR reads. The V and J calls and clone size come from TCRdb's table, not from the authors' own analysis. The data hold approximately 21,000 clones, with roughly a quarter observed a single time. General study results and limits: Within blood and tumor, benign nodules reportedly had significantly lower TCR beta diversity than malignant thyroid tumors did.

Germline V gives CDR1 SGHRS, CDR2 YFSETQ. The CDR3 covers 11 residues. Nobody among the patients had been given any treatment before thyroid surgery. This chain links TRBV5-1 with TRBJ2-1, with D possibly matching TRBD1 (6 bases). The material sequenced was tumor tissue. This TCR came from a female donor with papillary thyroid cancer or a benign thyroid nodule (not recorded which). Some clones in this sample may be carry-over from other donors' samples. CDR3 amino acids: CASSLEGQQLF. The CDR3 DNA is TGCGCCAGCAGCTTGGAAGGACAGCAGCTCTTC. The whole variable domain, filled in from reference TRBV5-1 and TRBJ2-1, reads KAGVTQTPRYLIKTRGQQVTLSCSPISGHRSVSWYQQTPGQGLQFLFEYFSETQRNKGNFPGRFSGRQFSNSRSEMNVSTLELGDSALYLCASSLEGQQLFGPGTRLTVL.